The 21 T cell receptor beta chains presented below share a single source sample, sequenced in a study of human T cells and chemical hapten exposure. The time point: patch test 2, 6 weeks after DPC sensitization. Described treatment: therapeutic diphenylcyclopropenone sensitization with weekly scalp DPC. TCRdb reprocessed the RACE reads via MiXCR and lists one record per CDR3 protein. This sample has fewer than 100,000 distinct CDR3 sequences, with 9.3% found just once. The sequenced sample was whole blood, obtained in connection with sensitization to the hapten diphenylcyclopropenone (DPC). Receptor source: a woman in her forties with alopecia areata. Some clones in this sample may be carry-over from other donors' samples.

The rearrangement uses TRBV27 and TRBJ2-3; 9 bases are a match to TRBD2. The length of the CDR3 is 15 residues. Germline V gene data show CDR1 as MNHEY and CDR2 as SMNVEV (reference sequence). The ends lost 7 bases at V and 2 bases at J; junction bases unmatched: 7. As DNA, the CDR3 is TGTGCCAGCAAGAGGCGGGAGGGCGACACAGATACGCAGTATTTT. Protein sequence: CASKRREGDTDTQYF.

The sample holds many counts of this clonotype. This chain joins TRBV2 and TRBJ2-4; a weak D match, TRBD1 (5 bases). Germline assignment: CDR1 SNHLY and CDR2 FYNNEI. The V gene lost 5 bases and the J gene lost 9 bases, with 14 bases spanning the gap. The CDR3 sequence is 13 residues long. The CDR3 protein is CASSTDSSGIQYF. The CDR3 bases are TGTGCCAGCAGTACTGACAGTTCGGGCATTCAGTACTTC.

The chain has TRBV11-2 and TRBJ2-1; D gene unclear. The germline CDR1 and CDR2 sequences are SGHAT and FQNNGV. Trimming shortened V by 5 bases and J by 2 bases, and 7 bases separated the two germline ends. The CDR3 consists of 13 residues. CDR3 in amino acids: CASSVPTYNEQFF. The CDR3 nucleotides are TGTGCCAGCAGCGTCCCGACCTACAATGAGCAGTTCTTC.

This clonotype has ten or more counts. The J gene is TRBJ2-5, the V gene TRBV20-1; TRBD2 agrees at 11 bases. This CDR3 comprises 14 residues. Germline CDR1 DFQATT, CDR2 SNEGSKA (reference sequence). With 7 bases clipped from V and 1 base from J, the junction kept 5 bases outside the gene matches. The CDR3 sequence is CSVRGTSGQETQYF. Written as DNA, the CDR3 is TGCAGTGTCAGAGGGACTAGCGGCCAAGAGACCCAGTACTTC.

This chain links TRBV4-1 with TRBJ2-1; the D gene is possibly TRBD1 (5 bases). Between the trimmed V and J ends, which lost 1 base and 12 bases, there was a span of 16 bases. The CDR3 has 14 amino acids. Germline assignment: CDR1 MGHRA and CDR2 YSYEKL. The CDR3 nucleotides read TGCGCCAGCAGCCAAGTTGGGGCCCCCGGGCGGCAGTTCTTC. Translation: CASSQVGAPGRQFF.

There are a few counts of this clonotype. The chain joins TRBV20-1 to TRBJ1-5; D not certain. The CDR3 runs 14 residues. Germline V gives CDR1 DFQATT, CDR2 SNEGSKA (reference sequence). Trimming left V 3 bases short and J 3 bases short, with 12 bases between. CDR3 DNA sequence: TGCAGTGCTAGTAGTGGTTTGATCAATCAGCCCCAGCATTTT. The encoded protein is CSASSGLINQPQHF.

The table lists this clonotype with many counts. The J gene is TRBJ1-5, the V gene TRBV7-6; no clear D gene. The germline V gene has CDR1 SGHVS and CDR2 FNYEAQ. The CDR3 is 13 amino acids. With 1 base removed from V and 6 bases from J, the gap between germline ends came to 7 bases. This CDR3 is CASSLDPGQPQHF. The CDR3 DNA reads TGTGCCAGCAGCTTAGATCCGGGTCAGCCCCAGCATTTT.

This clonotype turned up a few times. The chain carries TRBV24-1 and TRBJ2-3, with D hard to call. V lost 3 bases, J lost 7 bases, and 16 bases lay in between. The germline gives CDR1 KGHDR, CDR2 SFDVKD. The CDR3 contains 15 residues. CDR3 DNA sequence: TGTGCCACCAGTGATGATACGACCCCGCGGAATACGCAGTATTTT. Protein sequence: CATSDDTTPRNTQYF.

There are many counts of this clonotype. The J gene is TRBJ1-5, the V gene TRBV6-4, with D uncertain. The ends were cut back, 3 bases at V and 5 bases at J, with 8 bases in the middle. CDR3 size: 13 residues. The germline V gene has CDR1 MRHNA and CDR2 SNTAGT. DNA of the CDR3: TGTGCCAGCAGTGAGAACACTTATCAGCCCCAGCATTTT. Its translation: CASSENTYQPQHF.

This clonotype came up a few times. The chain employs TRBV5-4 and TRBJ2-1; TRBD1 agrees at 8 bases. With 3 bases clipped from V and 2 bases from J, the junction kept 1 base outside the gene matches. The CDR3 contains 14 residues. Germline-derived CDR1 and CDR2 are SGHNT and YYREEE (reference sequence). The CDR3 DNA is TGTGCCAGCAGCTCACAGGGGGCCTACAATGAGCAGTTCTTC. Its protein product is CASSSQGAYNEQFF.

The chain has TRBV3-1 and TRBJ1-6, with 9 bases fitting TRBD1. J was trimmed by 7 bases and V by 4 bases; bases with no gene match: 5. Germline V CDR1 and CDR2: LGHDT, YNNKEL (reference sequence). This CDR3 is built from 15 residues. Written as DNA, the CDR3 is TGTGCCAGCAGCCTAGCCGGGACAGGGAATTCACCCCTCCACTTT. Translation gives CASSLAGTGNSPLHF.

This clonotype was observed at least ten times. The chain employs TRBV7-9 and TRBJ2-7; possibly TRBD1 for D (5 bases). The ends were cut back, 1 base at V and 3 bases at J, with 13 bases in the middle. The CDR3 covers 15 residues. CDR1 SEHNR and CDR2 FQNEAQ come from the germline V gene (reference sequence). CDR3 nucleotide sequence: TGTGCCAGCAGCTTAGGGGGCTCCCTCCACTACGAGCAGTACTTC. Translated, it gives CASSLGGSLHYEQYF.

The chain links TRBV6-5 to TRBJ2-7, with 7 bases that match TRBD1. Trimming took 6 bases from V and 0 from J; bases not matched to a gene: 5. Germline CDR1 and CDR2: MNHEY and SVGAGI. This CDR3 is built from 14 residues. CDR3 coding DNA: TGTGCCAGCAGGAATCGGGACAGCTCCTACGAGCAGTACTTC. It is translated as CASRNRDSSYEQYF.

This clonotype was counted only a few times. The rearrangement uses TRBV6-2 or TRBV6-3 and TRBJ2-7, with TRBD2 matching over 13 bases. This CDR3 spans 16 amino acids. Per germline, CDR1 MNHEY and CDR2 SVGEGT. V lost 7 bases and J lost 4; bases outside the gene matches: 10. The CDR3 region is CASTQEGLAGRYEQYF. In nucleotides, the CDR3 is TGTGCCAGCACCCAAGAGGGACTAGCGGGAAGGTACGAGCAGTACTTC.

The rearrangement joins TRBV20-1 to TRBJ2-1, with 11 nucleotides matching TRBD1. Germline CDR1 reads DFQATT; CDR2 reads SNEGSKA (reference sequence). V lost 1 base to trimming and J lost 6 bases; unmatched junction nucleotides: 2. CDR3 size: 14 residues. The CDR3 spells CSARVGQGANEQFF. In nucleotides, the CDR3 is TGCAGTGCTAGAGTAGGACAGGGGGCCAATGAGCAGTTCTTC.

The chain carries TRBV29-1 and TRBJ2-5, with 9 bases lining up with TRBD1. Germline CDR1 is SQVTM and CDR2 is ANQGSEA. V dropped 6 bases and J dropped 0; count of bases not matched to a gene: 5. This CDR3 has 14 amino acids. In nucleotides, the CDR3 is TGCAGCGTGGGGACAGGGTATAACCAAGAGACCCAGTACTTC. It encodes CSVGTGYNQETQYF.

This clonotype occurred many times. The rearrangement links TRBV7-2 to TRBJ2-7; 14 positions match TRBD2. This CDR3 spans 16 amino acids. After removal of 5 bases from V and 2 bases from J, the junction contained 5 bases not matched to a gene. CDR1 is SGHTA, CDR2 FQGNSA, per germline. The CDR3 DNA sequence: TGTGCCAGCAGCGGCAGACTAGCGGGAGGGACCTACGAGCAGTACTTC. This encodes CASSGRLAGGTYEQYF.

This clonotype appeared many times. CDR3 sequence: CSPGQLAPSPNTGELFF. The DNA of the CDR3 is TGCAGCCCCGGTCAGCTGGCACCTAGTCCGAACACCGGGGAGCTGTTTTTT. The J gene is TRBJ2-2, the V gene TRBV29-1, with D uncertain. The CDR3 is made up of 17 amino acids. Germline V gene data show CDR1 as SQVTM and CDR2 as ANQGSEA. Trimming left V 8 bases short and J 0 bases short, with 22 bases between.

This clonotype appeared a few times. The V gene is TRBV6-1, the J gene TRBJ1-2; a possible D gene is TRBD1 (6 bases). CDR1 MNHNS and CDR2 SASEGT come from the germline V gene. Trimming pared 5 bases from V and 6 bases from J, leaving 22 bases between. CDR3 length equals 16 residues. Written as DNA, the CDR3 is TGTGCCAGCAGTTCAGGCCCTAGGGGGACGTGGGATGGCTACACCTTC. Amino acids: CASSSGPRGTWDGYTF.

This clonotype was seen many times. The CDR3: CASRTGIGTGELFF. The CDR3 region has the DNA TGTGCCAGCAGGACAGGGATAGGGACCGGGGAGCTGTTTTTT. The chain recombines TRBV12-3 or TRBV12-4 with TRBJ2-2, with 7 nucleotides matching TRBD1. V shed 6 bases and J 5 bases; nucleotides not matched to a gene: 6. This CDR3 is 14 amino acids long.

This clonotype was seen many times. DNA of the CDR3: TGTGCCAGCAGCCAAGATCGGGTTTCTGATACGCAGTATTTT. Its translation is CASSQDRVSDTQYF. The chain couples TRBV3-1 to TRBJ2-3, with unresolved D. This CDR3 is 14 amino acids long. V was trimmed by 0 bases and J by 6 bases, leaving 10 bases between them. CDR1 is LGHDT and CDR2 is YNNKEL in the germline V gene (reference sequence).